This T cell receptor beta chain is drawn from a study of shared clonotypes between healthy human individuals (TCRdb year 2020). Context from the whole study: A few men and a couple of women, aged 18 to 49 years, made up the cohort. For each donor, CD4 naive and CD4 memory were each given three plates, CD8 naive was given two plates, and CD8 memory was given one plate. The study deeply sequenced blood TCR repertoires of five healthy adults to estimate repertoire size and the extent of clonotype sharing between individuals. Libraries were prepared and TCR repertoires were sequenced by different laboratories using diverse techniques, in order to increase sequencing depth and limit assay-specific biases. Between about 0.94 and 8.9 billion PBMCs per donor were obtained by leukapheresis. Study-wide conclusions, independent of this receptor: Even with the large sequencing depth, rarefaction of the sorted-subset datasets indicated that sequencing was incomplete. Sampling was restricted to blood, and TCR repertoires in tissues likely differ from the TCR repertoires found in blood. Because the study included only a small number of donors, the genetic and exposure-history diversity represented was limited. Naive subsets generally had larger estimated clonotype richness than memory subsets. Compared with non-shared clonotypes, clonotypes shared by all four sorted-subset donors had higher generation probabilities. When a handful of donors were compared, the shared fraction of clonotypes was around 5.1% for naive CD4, more than 3% for naive CD8, about 2.5% for memory CD4, and around 0.4% for memory CD8. Based on pairwise subsampling, the degree of clonotype sharing among donors was expected to be affected by sequencing depth.

To note about this clone: The antigen this receptor binds is unknown. No base quality information exists; no much larger clone differs at one position.

CD8 naive samples were obtained by positive selection for CCR7 among CD45RO-negative cells, yielding a CD45RA+CCR7+ population from which TemRA cells were excluded. Donors were healthy HIV-negative adults with no recently reported acute infections or vaccinations. Only Caucasian adults living in Nashville, Tennessee, USA were represented among the donors. Blood was obtained by leukapheresis, after which PBMCs were separated by Ficoll-Histopaque density gradient centrifugation and cryopreserved in liquid nitrogen vapor phase. Analytical flow cytometry was used to check the purity and quantity of each magnetically sorted T cell population. Each sorted fraction had its genomic DNA isolated and then quantified by UV absorbance on a Nanodrop 2000c. Based on the germline V gene, the CDR1 and CDR2 sequences are SGHVS and FQNEAQ. The junction shows trimming of 7 bases on V and 2 bases on J, and the gene matches do not reach 13 bases of it. Including the terminal cysteine and phenylalanine, the CDR3 comprises 16 residues. Here the CDR3 DNA is all that survives: 48 bases in frame from base 1.

Using the deep immunoSEQ assay, TCR CDR3 regions were amplified from genomic DNA by multiplex PCR. Extracted genomic DNA from each cell subset was distributed evenly across all wells of several immunoSEQ 96-well plates, and each plate was treated as a replicate. For sorted subsets, each replicate PCR was loaded with around 220 ng genomic DNA, equivalent to 30,000 or so T cell genomes. Purified libraries were quantified with a Qubit 3.0 fluorometer, sized on a Bioanalyzer 2100, and re-quantified with the KAPA Library Quantification kit. Every immunoSEQ 96-well plate was sequenced on a dedicated single-read 150-cycle Illumina NextSeq 550 flow cell. Concerning the study's data processing: The immunoSEQ output contained only junctional sequences without quality scores, so filtering could not match that applied to full-length reads. Sequences were annotated with PyIR, a Python wrapper for IgBLAST v1.9, using IMGT germline references to assign V/J genes and CDR3. Any read was removed if the V/J assignment was weak (E-value above 1e-6), the CDR3 was missing, or the read contained stop codons, out-of-frame junctions, or ambiguous translated residues. V3J clonotypes were defined as sequences sharing the same inferred V gene, J gene, and CDR3 amino acid sequence. Percentage overlap between repertoires was computed as shared unique clonotypes divided by the size of the smaller repertoire. RTK rarefaction, the Chao1 estimator, and Recon v2.1 estimates of unobserved clonotypes were used to assess repertoire richness. OLGA was used to compute generation probabilities for all TCRbeta clonotypes that the gDNA method yielded from a few donors. The table was pulled from immuneACCESS by TCRdb, which kept in-frame rearrangements only. Such tables lose some clones; where checked, under half of the loss comes from unresolved V genes, and the rest has no known cause. V, J and clone size were drawn from that table, and D and trimming were deduced from the DNA. The sample table lists around 600,000 clones, around 95% of them with a count of one. The ten largest clones add up to 0.11% of the sample.

The sequenced sample was naive CD8+ T cells sorted from blood. What this sample's cell subset or site label stands for: CD45RA+CCR7+. The rearrangement combines TRBV7-8 with TRBJ2-7, with 8 middle bases fitting TRBD2. The receptor was isolated from a woman in her twenties or thirties in good health. The sequenced DNA is TGTGCCAGCACATCCCTAGCGGGTGCCATTGCCTACGAGCAGTACTTC. It specifies CASTSLAGAIAYEQYF.